This T cell receptor (beta chain) is drawn from a study of blood T cell repertoires in COVID-19. The protocol was immunoSEQ multiplex PCR, while the TCRdb copy is restricted to in-frame clones and leaves out a portion. The table has approximately 220,000 clones, about four fifths seen once; the top ten hold approximately 5%. In germline, CDR1 is SEHNR, CDR2 FQNEAQ (reference sequence). V dropped 1 base and J dropped 4 bases, with 7 bases sitting between them. CDR3 length: 14 residues. The sequencing sample was made of PBMCs or T cells enriched from blood (not recorded which). The chain employs TRBV7-9 and TRBJ1-4; D may be TRBD1 (6 bases). This receptor was obtained from a woman aged 50 to 60 who had been exposed to COVID-19. The CDR3 spells CASSLGTDNEKLFF. The CDR3 coding sequence is TGTGCCAGCAGCTTAGGGACAGATAATGAAAAACTGTTTTTT.